What follows is one T cell receptor (beta chain) and its context. Its antigen is unidentified. These data are taken from a study of shared clonotypes between healthy human individuals. Germline lookup yields CDR1 SEHNR and CDR2 FQNEAQ (reference sequence). The ends lost 5 bases at V and 3 bases at J; junction bases unmatched: 16. The CDR3 covers 18 residues. Replicate PCRs from sorted subsets contained 200 ng DNA, which is 29,000 or so T cell genomes. The data were produced by immunoSEQ multiplex PCR, yet TCRdb's version contains in-frame clones alone and is incomplete. The sample gives 550,000 to 800,000 clones, 90% of which show up once; about a third is in the top ten. Healthy and HIV-negative, the adult donors had no recent acute infections or vaccinations. Study-level points and caveats: Among donors, the sharing of clonotypes was expected to be influenced by sequencing depth.

Sample: memory CD8+ T cells from PBMCs. Specified subset: CD45RO+ cells pooled with CCR7-negative TemRA cells. The receptor comes from a man aged 18-30 years in good health. Some clones in this sample may be carry-over from other donors' samples. The V call is TRBV7-9, the J call TRBJ1-1; 9 positions agree with TRBD1. This CDR3 reads CASSGHRGRDGWDTEAFF. As DNA, the CDR3 is TGTGCCAGCAGCGGCCACAGGGGGCGTGACGGGTGGGACACTGAAGCTTTCTTT. Using reference TRBV7-9 and TRBJ1-1 for the parts outside the CDR3, the full variable domain is DTGVSQNPRHKITKRGQNVTFRCDPISEHNRLYWYRQTLGQGPEFLTYFQNEAQLEKSRLLSDRFSAERPKGSFSTLEIQRTEQGDSAMYLCASSGHRGRDGWDTEAFFGQGTRLTVV.